This TCR beta chain was obtained from a study of regulatory T cells in long-lasting Graves disease. Time point noted: persistent/refractory GD, antithyroid drugs over 5 years with positive TRAb. The TCR library used RNA extracted from PBMCs. The source of the patients was an endocrinology department in Xi'an, China. Sequencing libraries for TCR beta were prepared with iRepertoire HTBI primers and Arm-PCR of CDR3 regions. TCRdb ran MiXCR on the multiplex PCR reads and lists one entry per CDR3 protein. Of 400,000 or so distinct CDR3 sequences listed, about a quarter were seen once; the top ten hold approximately 25%. In this sample, this clonotype turned up many times. Its antigen is as yet unknown. Points from the study as a whole: Small sample size may have lowered accuracy.

The germline gives CDR1 MNHEY, CDR2 SVGAGI. The trim removed 2 bases at V and 0 bases at J, leaving 9 bases unmatched. This CDR3 contains 18 residues. This TCR derives from a female donor with Graves disease. Sequenced material: peripheral blood mononuclear cells (PBMCs), taken when the disease was refractory, from a patient treated with antithyroid drugs. V usage is TRBV6-5 and J usage is TRBJ2-5; 10 positions match TRBD2. The CDR3 sequence: CASSYVLAGAPYQETQYF. Written as DNA, the CDR3 is TGTGCCAGCAGTTACGTTCTAGCGGGGGCCCCGTACCAAGAGACCCAGTACTTC.